A single sample is the source of the 7 T cell receptor beta chains below, sequenced in a study of cytomegalovirus exposure and HLA in healthy donors. The PCR employed 60 Vbeta primers together with 13 Jbeta primers. Some clones are missing from TCRdb's copy, which holds only in-frame ones; the method was immunoSEQ multiplex PCR. This table holds 200,000 to 250,000 clones, about 80% found once. The sequenced sample was PBMCs. All receptors derive from a woman aged 40 to 49 in good health and CMV-seropositive.

This rearrangement joins TRBV7-9 to TRBJ1-2; unclear D gene. Germline V gives CDR1 SEHNR, CDR2 FQNEAQ (reference sequence). The ends were cut back, 3 bases at V and 0 bases at J, with 11 bases in the middle. CDR3 length equals 15 residues. CDR3: CASSFQGLANYGYTF. The CDR3 DNA reads as TGTGCCAGCAGCTTTCAAGGTCTAGCTAACTATGGCTACACCTTC.

This rearrangement joins TRBV30 to TRBJ2-3, with 7 bases fitting TRBD2. V dropped 5 bases and J dropped 10; count of bases not matched to a gene: 6. Germline CDR1 reads GTSNPN; CDR2 reads SVGIG (reference sequence). The CDR3 is 11 amino acids. The CDR3 is CAWGLVSAQYF. The CDR3 nucleotides read TGTGCCTGGGGACTAGTCTCCGCGCAGTATTTT.

The V and J genes are TRBV29-1 and TRBJ2-7; TRBD1 agrees at 9 bases. This CDR3 is built from 13 residues. V dropped 7 bases and J dropped 1; count of bases not matched to a gene: 5. Germline values: CDR1 SQVTM, CDR2 ANQGSEA. The CDR3 loop reads CSASGTGSYEQYF. Here the CDR3 DNA reads TGCAGCGCCTCCGGGACAGGGTCCTACGAGCAGTACTTC.

The chain couples TRBV5-1 to TRBJ2-6; TRBD1 matches 7 bases. Germline lookup yields CDR1 SGHRS and CDR2 YFSETQ. This CDR3 is 17 amino acids long. V was clipped by 4 bases and J by 0 bases; unmatched bases: 7. CDR3 sequence (DNA): TGCGCCAGCAGCGTCAGGGGGAGCCTCTCTGGGGCCAACGTCCTGACTTTC. The encoded protein is CASSVRGSLSGANVLTF.

The chain has TRBV7-9 and TRBJ2-3; D might be TRBD2 (5 bases). V was pared by 1 base and J by 5 bases, with 7 bases between. Germline-derived CDR1 and CDR2 are SEHNR and FQNEAQ (reference sequence). This CDR3 contains 13 residues. The CDR3 coding sequence is TGTGCCAGCAGCTTAGAACGGGGAGATACGCAGTATTTT. It specifies CASSLERGDTQYF.

The chain has TRBV30 and TRBJ1-1, with 7 bases identical to TRBD1. From germline, CDR1 is GTSNPN and CDR2 SVGIG (reference sequence). V was pared by 2 bases and J by 4 bases, with 7 bases of the junction left unmatched. This CDR3 region has 14 residues. The CDR3 protein is CAWSKGAGGTEAFF. The CDR3 DNA reads TGTGCCTGGAGTAAGGGGGCTGGGGGCACTGAAGCTTTCTTT.

The chain joins TRBV30 to TRBJ2-3, with D possibly TRBD2 on 5 matching bases. Germline V gene sequence: CDR1 GTSNPN, CDR2 SVGIG (reference sequence). The germline V and J ends were trimmed by 1 base and 3 bases, with 8 bases remaining between them. CDR3 length: 13 amino acids. The DNA of the CDR3 is TGTGCCTGGAGTGCAGCGGTGACAGATACGCAGTATTTT. It encodes CAWSAAVTDTQYF.